The 10 T cell receptor beta chains given below trace back to one sample, sequenced in a study of T-cell reconstitution after alpha-beta-depleted transplantation in children. During its preparation, the TCRbeta library received unique molecular identifiers. MiXCR was run by TCRdb on the PCR reads, yielding one entry per CDR3 protein. The data hold hundreds of thousands of distinct CDR3 sequences, with around 13% observed a single time. This specimen was PBMCs, taken before TCRalphabeta/CD19-depleted stem cell transplant. These TCRs come from a girl aged 2-10 years with congenital amegakaryocytic thrombocytopenia, due to receive a stem cell transplant.

At least ten counts were recorded for this clonotype. The chain uses TRBV5-1 and TRBJ2-4, with 9 positions matching TRBD2. Germline lookup yields CDR1 SGHRS and CDR2 YFSETQ. With V trimmed by 5 bases and J by 8 bases, 5 bases remained unmatched. CDR3 length: 13 amino acids. CDR3 residues: CASSLAGDDIQYF. CDR3 sequence (DNA): TGCGCCAGCAGTTTAGCGGGAGACGACATTCAGTACTTC.

This chain links TRBV4-1 with TRBJ2-1, with 14 bases lining up with TRBD2. The J segment lost 7 bases and the V segment lost 4 bases, leaving 9 bases of the junction unmatched. The germline V gene has CDR1 MGHRA and CDR2 YSYEKL. The CDR3 has 17 amino acids. As DNA, the CDR3 is TGCGCCAGCAGCCTAAGCCCGGGACTAGCGGGAGAAAATGAGCAGTTCTTC. Translation: CASSLSPGLAGENEQFF.

V usage is TRBV28 and J usage is TRBJ2-1; 7 nucleotides match TRBD1. With 6 bases clipped from V and 12 bases from J, the junction kept 8 bases outside the gene matches. The CDR3 is 12 amino acids. In germline, CDR1 is MDHEN, CDR2 SYDVKM. The CDR3 sequence is CASSEQGFPQFF. CDR3 bases: TGTGCCAGCAGCGAACAGGGGTTTCCGCAGTTCTTC.

This clonotype was counted at least ten times. This CDR3 is CASSPQAGNPYEQYF. The CDR3 DNA is TGTGCCAGCAGCCCCCAAGCGGGAAACCCCTACGAGCAGTACTTC. The V and J genes are TRBV27 and TRBJ2-7; 7 bases align to TRBD2. V was pared by 6 bases and J by 2 bases, with 10 bases of the junction left unmatched. From germline, CDR1 is MNHEY and CDR2 SMNVEV (reference sequence). The CDR3 has 15 amino acids.

This chain uses TRBV2 with TRBJ1-1; no reliable D call. V lost 2 bases and J 6 bases, leaving 4 bases between the germline ends. This CDR3 is 11 amino acids long. Per germline, CDR1 SNHLY and CDR2 FYNNEI. The CDR3 here is CASSEWAEAFF. In nucleotides, the CDR3 is TGTGCCAGCAGTGAATGGGCTGAAGCTTTCTTT.

V is TRBV20-1 and J is TRBJ2-7; D unclear. This CDR3 has 12 amino acids. Germline assignment: CDR1 DFQATT and CDR2 SNEGSKA (reference sequence). Trimming shortened V by 3 bases and J by 1 base, and 7 bases separated the two germline ends. CDR3 protein: CSASRLSYEQYF. In nucleotides, the CDR3 is TGCAGTGCTAGCCGACTTTCCTACGAGCAGTACTTC.

V and J are TRBV5-4 and TRBJ2-7, with D unresolved. CDR1 is SGHNT and CDR2 is YYREEE in the germline V gene (reference sequence). The CDR3 is 14 amino acids. V lost 0 bases, J lost 4 bases, and 11 bases lay in between. The CDR3 nucleotides are TGTGCCAGCAGCTTGGATTTAGTCAGGTACGAGCAGTACTTC. Its protein product is CASSLDLVRYEQYF.

This clonotype was seen a handful of times. The rearrangement uses TRBV20-1 and TRBJ2-2; TRBD2 aligns across 11 bases. The CDR3 is made up of 20 amino acids. Losses at the gene ends were 3 bases for V and 3 bases for J; bases not matched to a gene: 18. Germline V lookup: CDR1 DFQATT, CDR2 SNEGSKA (reference sequence). CDR3 sequence (DNA): TGCAGTGCTAGTAGCCGTCTAGCGGGAGGTGAGGGAATTGACACCGGGGAGCTGTTTTTT. Its translation: CSASSRLAGGEGIDTGELFF.

J is TRBJ2-3 and V is TRBV12-3 or TRBV12-4; D is possibly TRBD1 (5 bases). V shed 5 bases and J shed 2 bases, with 14 bases lying between them. The CDR3 covers 15 residues. CDR3 region: CASSMEQVVTDTQYF. CDR3 bases: TGTGCCAGCAGTATGGAACAGGTGGTCACAGATACGCAGTATTTT.

Ten or more counts support this clonotype. This chain uses TRBV13 with TRBJ2-2; tentative D call: TRBD2 (6 bases). V was clipped by 2 bases and J by 6 bases, with 10 bases between them. Germline assignment: CDR1 PRHDT and CDR2 FYEKMQ (reference sequence). The CDR3 runs to 14 residues. CDR3 loop: CASSLSSAAGELFF. CDR3 sequence (DNA): TGTGCCAGCAGCTTATCTAGCGCTGCCGGGGAGCTGTTTTTT.